This TCR beta chain was captured in a study of naive and memory T cell subsets. General observations from the study: A few larger clonotypes appeared in naive repertoires, especially CD8, possibly memory cells re-expressing CD45RA.

The beta constant-region primer was an equimolar mix of two oligonucleotides covering TRBC1 and TRBC2. Nested alpha and beta constant-region primers with the SP2 primer drove four PCR rounds on ligated cDNA. TCRdb re-called the UMI-ligation and nested PCR reads with MiXCR, one entry per CDR3 protein. The profile shows over 110,000 distinct CDR3 sequences, approximately 21% of them singletons. Four subsets defined by CD45RA and CD27 were sorted after CD3, CD4, CD8 and live/dead staining. This clonotype has a single count. Its cognate antigen is unknown. The clonotype was recovered from a human donor in good health. Sequences were obtained from naive CD8+ T cells from blood.

The CDR3 sequence is CASSQEETSVYNEQFF. In nucleotides, the CDR3 is TGCGCCAGCAGCCAAGAGGAGACAAGCGTGTACAATGAGCAGTTCTTC. This chain links TRBV4-1 with TRBJ2-1; D remains unclear. Germline V lookup: CDR1 MGHRA, CDR2 YSYEKL. V was pared by 0 bases and J by 4 bases, with 13 bases between. This CDR3 is 16 amino acids long.